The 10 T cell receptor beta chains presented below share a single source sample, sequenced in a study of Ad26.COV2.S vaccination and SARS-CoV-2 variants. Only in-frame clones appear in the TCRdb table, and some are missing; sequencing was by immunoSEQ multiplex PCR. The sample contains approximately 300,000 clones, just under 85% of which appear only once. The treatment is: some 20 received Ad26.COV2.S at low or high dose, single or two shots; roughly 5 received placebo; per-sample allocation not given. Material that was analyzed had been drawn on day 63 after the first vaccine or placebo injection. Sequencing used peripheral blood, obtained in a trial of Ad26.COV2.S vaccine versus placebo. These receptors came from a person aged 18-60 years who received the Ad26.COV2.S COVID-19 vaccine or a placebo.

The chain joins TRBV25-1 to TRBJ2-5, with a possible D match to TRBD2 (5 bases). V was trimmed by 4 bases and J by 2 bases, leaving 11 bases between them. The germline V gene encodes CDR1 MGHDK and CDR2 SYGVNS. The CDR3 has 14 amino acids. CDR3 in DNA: TGTGCCAGCAGTGTGCTAGCAGAACAAGAGACCCAGTACTTC. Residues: CASSVLAEQETQYF. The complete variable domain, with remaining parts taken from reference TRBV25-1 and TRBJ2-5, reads EADIYQTPRYLVIGTGKKITLECSQTMGHDKMYWYQQDPGMELHLIHYSYGVNSTEKGDLSSESTVSRIRTEHFPLTLESARPSHTSQYLCASSVLAEQETQYFGPGTRLLVL.

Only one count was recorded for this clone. The CDR3 loop reads CASSLSGTGFFYNEQFF. The CDR3 DNA follows: TGTGCCAGCAGCTTGTCGGGGACAGGATTTTTCTACAATGAGCAGTTCTTC. The chain is built from TRBV5-6 and TRBJ2-1; TRBD1 agrees at 8 bases. Trimming took 1 base from V and 3 from J; bases not matched to a gene: 9. Germline assignment: CDR1 SGHDT and CDR2 YYEEEE. There are 17 residues in the CDR3. The full variable domain, its missing parts supplied by reference TRBV5-6 and TRBJ2-1, is DAGVTQSPTHLIKTRGQQVTLRCSPKSGHDTVSWYQQALGQGPQFIFQYYEEEERQRGNFPDRFSGHQFPNYSSELNVNALLLGDSALYLCASSLSGTGFFYNEQFFGPGTRLTVL.

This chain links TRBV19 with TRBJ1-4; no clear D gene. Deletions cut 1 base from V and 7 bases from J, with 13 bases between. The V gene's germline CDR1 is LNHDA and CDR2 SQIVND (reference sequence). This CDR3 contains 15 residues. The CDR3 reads CASSIGGLWGEKLFF. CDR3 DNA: TGTGCCAGTAGTATAGGAGGACTCTGGGGTGAAAAACTGTTTTTT.

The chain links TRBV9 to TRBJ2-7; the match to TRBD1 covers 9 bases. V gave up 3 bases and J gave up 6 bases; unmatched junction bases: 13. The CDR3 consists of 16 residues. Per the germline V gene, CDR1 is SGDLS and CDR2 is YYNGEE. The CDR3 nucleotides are TGTGCCAGCAGCGGGGACATTCGGGACAGGGAGGGCGAGCAGTACTTC. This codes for CASSGDIRDREGEQYF.

The CDR3 reads CASGRDGNSGNTIYF. The CDR3 bases are TGTGCCAGCGGCCGTGACGGCAACTCTGGAAACACCATATATTTT. V gene TRBV10-3 combines with J gene TRBJ1-3, with D unclear. The V gene lost 10 bases and the J gene lost 0 bases, with 16 bases spanning the gap. There are 15 residues in the CDR3. In germline, CDR1 is ENHRY, CDR2 SYGVKD.

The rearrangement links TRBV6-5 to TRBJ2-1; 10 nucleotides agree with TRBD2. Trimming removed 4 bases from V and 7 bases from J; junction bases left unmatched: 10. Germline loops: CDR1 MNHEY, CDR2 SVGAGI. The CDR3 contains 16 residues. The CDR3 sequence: CASSSQSGGGPNEQFF. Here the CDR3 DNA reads TGTGCCAGCAGTTCTCAGAGCGGGGGGGGCCCTAATGAGCAGTTCTTC.

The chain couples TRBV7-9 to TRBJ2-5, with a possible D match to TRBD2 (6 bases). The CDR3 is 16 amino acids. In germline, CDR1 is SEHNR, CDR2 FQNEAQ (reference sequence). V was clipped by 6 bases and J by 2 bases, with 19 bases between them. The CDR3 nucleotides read TGTGCCAGCAGTAGTTGGGGTAACGGAGGGCAAGAGACCCAGTACTTC. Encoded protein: CASSSWGNGGQETQYF.

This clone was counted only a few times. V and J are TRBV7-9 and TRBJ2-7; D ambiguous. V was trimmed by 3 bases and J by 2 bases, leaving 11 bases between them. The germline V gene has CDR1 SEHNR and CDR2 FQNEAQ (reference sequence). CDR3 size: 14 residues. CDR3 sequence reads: CASSFTQLTYEQYF. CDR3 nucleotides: TGTGCCAGCAGCTTCACGCAGCTTACCTACGAGCAGTACTTC.

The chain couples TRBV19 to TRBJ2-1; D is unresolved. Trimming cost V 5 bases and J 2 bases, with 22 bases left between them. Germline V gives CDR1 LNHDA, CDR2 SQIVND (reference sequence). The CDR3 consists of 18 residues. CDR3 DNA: TGTGCCAGTAGTGGCTATGGGGAACCGATGAACCCCTACAATGAGCAGTTCTTC. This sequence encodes CASSGYGEPMNPYNEQFF.

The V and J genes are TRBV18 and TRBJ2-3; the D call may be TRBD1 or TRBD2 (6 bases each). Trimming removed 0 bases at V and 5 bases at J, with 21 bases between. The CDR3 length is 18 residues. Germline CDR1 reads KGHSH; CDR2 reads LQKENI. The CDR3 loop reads CASSPPRRFSGGGDTQYF. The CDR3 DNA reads TGTGCCAGCTCACCACCGCGTAGGTTTAGCGGAGGGGGAGATACGCAGTATTTT.